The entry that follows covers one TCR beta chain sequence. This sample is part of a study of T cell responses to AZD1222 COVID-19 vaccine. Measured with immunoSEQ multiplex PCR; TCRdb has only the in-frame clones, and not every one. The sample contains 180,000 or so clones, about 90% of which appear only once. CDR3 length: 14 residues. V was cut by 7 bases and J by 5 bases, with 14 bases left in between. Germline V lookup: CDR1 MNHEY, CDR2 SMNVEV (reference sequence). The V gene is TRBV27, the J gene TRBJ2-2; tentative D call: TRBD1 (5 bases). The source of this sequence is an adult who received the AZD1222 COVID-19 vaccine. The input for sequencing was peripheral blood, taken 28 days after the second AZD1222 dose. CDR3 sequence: CASTTGARTGELFF. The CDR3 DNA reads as TGTGCCAGCACTACTGGGGCCAGGACCGGGGAGCTGTTTTTT.